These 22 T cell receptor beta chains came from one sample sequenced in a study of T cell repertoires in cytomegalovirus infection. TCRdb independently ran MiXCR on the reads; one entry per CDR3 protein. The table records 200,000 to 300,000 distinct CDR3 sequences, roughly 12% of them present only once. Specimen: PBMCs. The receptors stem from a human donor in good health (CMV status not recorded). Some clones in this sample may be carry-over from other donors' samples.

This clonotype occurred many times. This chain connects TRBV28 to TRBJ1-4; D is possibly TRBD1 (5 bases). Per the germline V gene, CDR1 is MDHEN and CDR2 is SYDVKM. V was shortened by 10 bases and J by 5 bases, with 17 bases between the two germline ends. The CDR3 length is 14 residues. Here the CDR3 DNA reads TGTGCCATCATAGGTGGGGCCGAGAATGAAAAACTGTTTTTT. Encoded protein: CAIIGGAENEKLFF.

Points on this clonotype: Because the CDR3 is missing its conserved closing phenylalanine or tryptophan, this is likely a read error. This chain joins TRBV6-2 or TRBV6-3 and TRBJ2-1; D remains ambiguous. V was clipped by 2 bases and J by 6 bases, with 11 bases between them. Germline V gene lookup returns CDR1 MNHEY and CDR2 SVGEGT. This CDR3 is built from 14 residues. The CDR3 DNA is TGTGCCAGCAGTTACCCTGACACCGCCAATGAGCAGTTCTTA. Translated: CASSYPDTANEQFL.

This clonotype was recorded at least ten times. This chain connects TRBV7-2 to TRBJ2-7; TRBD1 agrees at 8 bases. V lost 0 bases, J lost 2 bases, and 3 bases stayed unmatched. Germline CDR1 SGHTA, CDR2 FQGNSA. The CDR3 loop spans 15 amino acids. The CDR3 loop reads CASSLAGTGPYEQYF. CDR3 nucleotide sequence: TGTGCCAGCAGCTTAGCCGGGACAGGTCCCTACGAGCAGTACTTC.

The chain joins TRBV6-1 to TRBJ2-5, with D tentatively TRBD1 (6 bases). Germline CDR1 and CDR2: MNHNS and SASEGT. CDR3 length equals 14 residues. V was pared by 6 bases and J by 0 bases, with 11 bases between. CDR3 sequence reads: CASRLQGDQETQYF. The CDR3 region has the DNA TGTGCCAGCAGACTACAGGGTGACCAAGAGACCCAGTACTTC.

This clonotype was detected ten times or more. The chain's CDR3 is CASRRGGQDPEAFF. The CDR3 DNA reads TGTGCCAGCAGACGTGGCGGGCAGGACCCTGAAGCTTTCTTT. This chain connects TRBV6-2 or TRBV6-3 to TRBJ1-1; the D is unclear. The V end was cut by 6 bases, the J end by 6 bases, with 17 bases between. Germline CDR1 and CDR2: MNHEY and SVGEGT. The CDR3 contains 14 residues.

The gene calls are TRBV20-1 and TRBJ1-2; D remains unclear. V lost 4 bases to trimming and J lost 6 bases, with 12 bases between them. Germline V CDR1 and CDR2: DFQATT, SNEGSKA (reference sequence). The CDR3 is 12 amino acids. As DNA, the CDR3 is TGCAGTGCTACGGACGCAAGGGATGGCTACACCTTC. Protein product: CSATDARDGYTF.

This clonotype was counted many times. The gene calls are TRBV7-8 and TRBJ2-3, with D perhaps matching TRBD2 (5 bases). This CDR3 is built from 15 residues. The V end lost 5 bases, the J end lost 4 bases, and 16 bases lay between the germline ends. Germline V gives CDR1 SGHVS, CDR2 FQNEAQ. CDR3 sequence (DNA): TGTGCCAGCAGCCGAGGCGCCAAGAGGGCAGATACGCAGTATTTT. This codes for CASSRGAKRADTQYF.

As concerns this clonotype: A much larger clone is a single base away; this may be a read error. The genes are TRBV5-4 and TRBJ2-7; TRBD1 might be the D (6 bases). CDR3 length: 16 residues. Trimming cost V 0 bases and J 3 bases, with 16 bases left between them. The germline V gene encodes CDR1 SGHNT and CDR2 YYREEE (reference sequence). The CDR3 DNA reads TGTGCCAGCAGCTTGGTGGGGGCCGGAAGGGTCTACGAGCAGTACTTC. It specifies CASSLVGAGRVYEQYF.

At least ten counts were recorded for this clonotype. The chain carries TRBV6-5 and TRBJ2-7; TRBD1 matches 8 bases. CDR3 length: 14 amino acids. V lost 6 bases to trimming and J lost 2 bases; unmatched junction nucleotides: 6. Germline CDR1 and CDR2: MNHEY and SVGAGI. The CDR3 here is CASSPGQGAYEQYF. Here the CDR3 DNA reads TGTGCCAGCAGCCCAGGACAGGGCGCCTACGAGCAGTACTTC.

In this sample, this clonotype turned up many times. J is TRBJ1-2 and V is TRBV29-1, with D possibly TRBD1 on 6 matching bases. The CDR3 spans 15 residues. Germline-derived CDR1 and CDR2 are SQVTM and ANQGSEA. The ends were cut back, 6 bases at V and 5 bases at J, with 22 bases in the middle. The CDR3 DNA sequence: TGCAGCGTAGGTAGGGGGGAGTCATCTACTTATGGCTACACCTTC. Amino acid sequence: CSVGRGESSTYGYTF.

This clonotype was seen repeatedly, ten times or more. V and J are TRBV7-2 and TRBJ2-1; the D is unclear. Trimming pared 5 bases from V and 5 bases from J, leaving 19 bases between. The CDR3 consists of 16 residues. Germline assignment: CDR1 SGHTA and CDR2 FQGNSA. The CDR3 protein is CASSPPGRLSDNEQFF. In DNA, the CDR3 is TGTGCCAGCAGCCCCCCCGGGCGTCTTTCGGACAATGAGCAGTTCTTC.

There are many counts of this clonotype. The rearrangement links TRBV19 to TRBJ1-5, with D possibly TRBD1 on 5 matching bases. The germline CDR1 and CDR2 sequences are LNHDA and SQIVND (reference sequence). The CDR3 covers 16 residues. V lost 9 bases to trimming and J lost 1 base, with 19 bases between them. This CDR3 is CASRDLLNGSNQPQHF. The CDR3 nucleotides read TGTGCCAGCCGGGACTTATTAAATGGGAGCAATCAGCCCCAGCATTTT.

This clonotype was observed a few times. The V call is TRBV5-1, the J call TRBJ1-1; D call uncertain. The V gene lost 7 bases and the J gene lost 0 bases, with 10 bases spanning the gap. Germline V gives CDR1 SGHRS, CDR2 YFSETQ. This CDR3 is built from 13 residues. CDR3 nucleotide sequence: TGCGCCAGCGCCCGAGAGCTGAACACTGAAGCTTTCTTT. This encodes CASARELNTEAFF.

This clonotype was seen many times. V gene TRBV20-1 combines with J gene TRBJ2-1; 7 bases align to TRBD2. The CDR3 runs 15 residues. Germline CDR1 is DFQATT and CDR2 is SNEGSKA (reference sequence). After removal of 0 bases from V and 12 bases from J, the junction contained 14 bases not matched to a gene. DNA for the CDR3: TGCAGTGCTAGAGATCTACGGGAGGTTACCCGCTTGCAGTTCTTC. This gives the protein CSARDLREVTRLQFF.

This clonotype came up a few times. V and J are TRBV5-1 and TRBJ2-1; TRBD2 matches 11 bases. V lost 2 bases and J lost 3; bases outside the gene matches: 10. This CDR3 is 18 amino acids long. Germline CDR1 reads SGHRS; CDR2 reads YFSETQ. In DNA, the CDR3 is TGCGCCAGCAGCTTAGGCCCTCCTAGCGGGGGGTACTACAATGAGCAGTTCTTC. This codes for CASSLGPPSGGYYNEQFF. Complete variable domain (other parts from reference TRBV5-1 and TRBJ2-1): KAGVTQTPRYLIKTRGQQVTLSCSPISGHRSVSWYQQTPGQGLQFLFEYFSETQRNKGNFPGRFSGRQFSNSRSEMNVSTLELGDSALYLCASSLGPPSGGYYNEQFFGPGTRLTVL.

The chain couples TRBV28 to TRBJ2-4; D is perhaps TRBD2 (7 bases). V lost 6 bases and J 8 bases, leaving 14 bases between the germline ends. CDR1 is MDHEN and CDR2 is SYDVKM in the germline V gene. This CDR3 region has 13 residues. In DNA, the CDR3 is TGTGCCAGCAGCAATCAGGGGAGGGACATTCAGTACTTC. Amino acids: CASSNQGRDIQYF.

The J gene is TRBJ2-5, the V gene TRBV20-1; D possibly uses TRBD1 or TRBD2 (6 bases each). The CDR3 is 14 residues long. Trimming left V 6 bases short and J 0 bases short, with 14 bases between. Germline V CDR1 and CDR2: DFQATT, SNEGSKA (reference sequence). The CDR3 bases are TGCAGTGCCAGGGGCCTAGCGAACCAAGAGACCCAGTACTTC. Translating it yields CSARGLANQETQYF.

The CDR3, as DNA: TGTGCCAGCTCACCACCGGCGAGGGGTTTGTACACTGAAGCTTTCTTT. This encodes CASSPPARGLYTEAFF. V is TRBV18 and J is TRBJ1-1; D might be TRBD1 (5 bases). Germline V gene lookup returns CDR1 KGHSH and CDR2 LQKENI. Between the trimmed V and J ends, which lost 0 bases and 3 bases, there was a span of 14 bases. This CDR3 region has 16 residues.

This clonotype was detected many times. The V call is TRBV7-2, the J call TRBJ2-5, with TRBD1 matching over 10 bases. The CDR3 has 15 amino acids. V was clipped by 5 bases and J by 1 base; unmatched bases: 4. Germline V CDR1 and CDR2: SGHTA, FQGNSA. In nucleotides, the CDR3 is TGTGCCAGCAGCCCTGACAGGGGGCGCCAAGAGACCCAGTACTTC. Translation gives CASSPDRGRQETQYF.

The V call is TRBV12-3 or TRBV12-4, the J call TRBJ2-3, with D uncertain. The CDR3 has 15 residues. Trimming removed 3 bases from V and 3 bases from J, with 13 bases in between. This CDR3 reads CASSFTGSVTDTQYF. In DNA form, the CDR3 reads TGTGCCAGCAGTTTCACTGGCAGTGTGACAGATACGCAGTATTTT.

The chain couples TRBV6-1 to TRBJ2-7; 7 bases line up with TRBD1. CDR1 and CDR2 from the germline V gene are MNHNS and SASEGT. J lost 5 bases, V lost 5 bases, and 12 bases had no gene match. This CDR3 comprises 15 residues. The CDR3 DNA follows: TGTGCCAGCAGTCGTCGGAATACAGGGGTCGACGAGCAGTACTTC. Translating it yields CASSRRNTGVDEQYF.

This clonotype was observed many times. The DNA for the CDR3 is TGTGCCAGCAGTTTAGCCCGCCTAAACACTGAAGCTTTCTTT. Residues: CASSLARLNTEAFF. The chain employs TRBV28 and TRBJ1-1; D is unresolved. The CDR3 covers 14 residues. Looked up from germline, CDR1 is MDHEN and CDR2 is SYDVKM. V lost 2 bases, J lost 2 bases, and 9 bases lay in between.